One sample yielded the 22 T cell receptor beta chains listed below, sequenced in a study of T cell repertoires in cytomegalovirus infection. Each CDR3 protein is one row after TCRdb ran MiXCR on the reads. Seen here are about 180,000 distinct CDR3 sequences, 15% to 20% observed once, and the top ten hold approximately 25%. The sequenced sample consisted of CD8+ T cells from PBMCs. The receptors were gathered from a human donor in good health (CMV status not recorded). Some clones in this sample may be carry-over from other donors' samples.

This clonotype was detected only a few times. This chain connects TRBV7-2 to TRBJ2-7, with D perhaps TRBD1 (7 bases). V was clipped by 2 bases and J by 3 bases, with 14 bases between them. CDR3 length equals 15 residues. The germline V gene has CDR1 SGHTA and CDR2 FQGNSA. The CDR3 protein is CASSLWQGGYYEQYF. CDR3 DNA sequence: TGTGCCAGCAGCTTATGGCAGGGGGGATACTACGAGCAGTACTTC.

The CDR3: CASSLVAPMNTEAFF. The CDR3 DNA sequence: TGTGCCAGCAGCTTAGTGGCACCGATGAACACTGAAGCTTTCTTT. V and J are TRBV7-6 and TRBJ1-1; D is undetermined. Trimming took off 1 base at V and 0 bases at J, with 9 bases between the two ends. The germline V gene encodes CDR1 SGHVS and CDR2 FNYEAQ. The length of the CDR3 is 15 residues.

This clonotype turned up a few times. The genes are TRBV24-1 and TRBJ2-3; D gene uncertain. CDR1 and CDR2 from the germline V gene are KGHDR and SFDVKD. Trimming pared 1 base from V and 5 bases from J, leaving 9 bases between. The CDR3 consists of 14 residues. In DNA form, the CDR3 reads TGTGCCACCAGTGATTTAGGCAGACAAGATACGCAGTATTTT. Protein product: CATSDLGRQDTQYF.

The rearrangement joins TRBV9 to TRBJ1-1, with D uncertain. Trimming removed 4 bases at V and 2 bases at J, with 18 bases between. The germline V gene has CDR1 SGDLS and CDR2 YYNGEE. The CDR3 extends over 16 amino acids. CDR3 protein: CASSPSGTASNTEAFF. CDR3 sequence (DNA): TGTGCCAGCAGCCCCTCCGGTACGGCCTCTAACACTGAAGCTTTCTTT.

V usage is TRBV4-1 and J usage is TRBJ1-4; tentative D call: TRBD1 (5 bases). The CDR3 has 16 amino acids. Deletions cut 1 base from V and 3 bases from J, with 12 bases between. Germline-derived CDR1 and CDR2 are MGHRA and YSYEKL. Here the CDR3 reads CASSQVLGAANEKLFF. The CDR3 region has the DNA TGCGCCAGCAGCCAAGTTCTAGGGGCGGCTAATGAAAAACTGTTTTTT.

The V call is TRBV5-6, the J call TRBJ2-3, with D perhaps matching TRBD2 (6 bases). Germline loops: CDR1 SGHDT, CDR2 YYEEEE. CDR3 length equals 18 residues. V was cut by 3 bases and J by 0 bases, with 20 bases left in between. The CDR3: CASSYDSIAVPSTDTQYF. In nucleotides, the CDR3 is TGTGCCAGCAGCTACGATTCCATAGCGGTCCCTAGCACAGATACGCAGTATTTT.

The chain carries TRBV7-9 and TRBJ1-2; 7 bases match TRBD1. The CDR3 covers 13 residues. With V trimmed by 5 bases and J by 5 bases, 5 bases remained unmatched. The V gene's germline CDR1 is SEHNR and CDR2 FQNEAQ (reference sequence). The CDR3 loop reads CASSVGTAYGYTF. DNA for the CDR3: TGTGCCAGCAGCGTAGGGACAGCTTATGGCTACACCTTC.

This chain links TRBV12-3 or TRBV12-4 with TRBJ2-1; tentative D call: TRBD1 (7 bases). The V end lost 3 bases, the J end lost 4 bases, and 25 bases lay between the germline ends. The CDR3 spans 19 residues. The chain's CDR3 is CASSLNPRGVDRVYNEQFF. The CDR3 bases are TGTGCCAGCAGTTTGAACCCAAGGGGGGTCGACAGGGTATACAATGAGCAGTTCTTC.

This clonotype was seen more than once but under ten times. This chain links TRBV6-5 with TRBJ2-3; D may correspond to TRBD1 or TRBD2 (5 bases each). Germline loops: CDR1 MNHEY, CDR2 SVGAGI. Between the trimmed V and J ends, which lost 0 bases and 2 bases, there was a span of 12 bases. The CDR3 is made up of 16 amino acids. The CDR3: CASSYSTLGATDTQYF. The CDR3 DNA follows: TGTGCCAGCAGTTACTCGACTCTCGGGGCCACAGATACGCAGTATTTT.

In its sample, this clonotype was seen a few times. The chain recombines TRBV19 with TRBJ2-7, with D possibly being TRBD1 or TRBD2 (5 bases each). Germline assignment: CDR1 LNHDA and CDR2 SQIVND (reference sequence). The V end lost 6 bases, the J end lost 0 bases, and 9 bases lay between the germline ends. The length of the CDR3 is 13 residues. CDR3 loop: CASSWGSSYEQYF. CDR3 DNA sequence: TGTGCCAGTAGCTGGGGGAGCTCCTACGAGCAGTACTTC.

This chain links TRBV7-2 with TRBJ2-3; D unclear. V shed 6 bases and J shed 4 bases, with 14 bases lying between them. From germline, CDR1 is SGHTA and CDR2 FQGNSA. This CDR3 has 14 residues. CDR3 nucleotide sequence: TGTGCCAGCAGTTCTAGGTCCCACTCAGATACGCAGTATTTT. It is translated as CASSSRSHSDTQYF. Full variable domain (rest looked up from reference TRBV7-2 and TRBJ2-3): GAGVSQSPSNKVTEKGKDVELRCDPISGHTALYWYRQSLGQGLEFLIYFQGNSAPDKSGLPSDRFSAERTGGSVSTLTIQRTQQEDSAVYLCASSSRSHSDTQYFGPGTRLTVL.

This clonotype has just a few counts. This chain joins TRBV20-1 and TRBJ2-7; D is tentatively TRBD1 or TRBD2 (6 bases each). Per the germline V gene, CDR1 is DFQATT and CDR2 is SNEGSKA (reference sequence). This CDR3 is 15 amino acids long. Trimming shortened V by 2 bases and J by 6 bases, and 20 bases separated the two germline ends. The CDR3: CSARSGRGGGLEQYF. As DNA, the CDR3 is TGCAGTGCTAGATCGGGGAGAGGTGGGGGGCTCGAGCAGTACTTC.

Regarding this clonotype: A much larger clone differs by one base, so this may be a read error. The rearrangement uses TRBV7-2 and TRBJ2-3; D gene uncertain. V shed 4 bases and J shed 5 bases, with 10 bases lying between them. Germline V CDR1 and CDR2: SGHTA, FQGNSA. This CDR3 spans 13 amino acids. The CDR3 coding sequence is TGTGCCAGCAGCTCAAGACCTAAAGATACGCAGTATTTT. This translates into CASSSRPKDTQYF.

V usage is TRBV9 and J usage is TRBJ1-5; 7 bases line up with TRBD1. This CDR3 comprises 14 residues. The germline gives CDR1 SGDLS, CDR2 YYNGEE. After removal of 4 bases from V and 3 bases from J, the junction contained 4 bases not matched to a gene. The CDR3 region is CASSPGQLNQPQHF. DNA for the CDR3: TGTGCCAGCAGCCCGGGACAGCTCAATCAGCCCCAGCATTTT.

This clonotype turned up a few times. This sequence joins TRBV20-1 and TRBJ2-1; 9 bases fit TRBD1. J gave up 3 bases and V 3 bases, and 6 bases lay outside the gene matches. The CDR3 is made up of 15 amino acids. The germline CDR1 and CDR2 sequences are DFQATT and SNEGSKA (reference sequence). The CDR3 region is CSARDRTGVYNEQFF. CDR3 DNA sequence: TGCAGTGCTAGGGACCGGACAGGGGTCTACAATGAGCAGTTCTTC.

J is TRBJ2-3 and V is TRBV15; 7 bases line up with TRBD2. This CDR3 comprises 16 residues. V was pared by 0 bases and J by 2 bases, with 5 bases of the junction left unmatched. Germline lookup yields CDR1 LNHNV and CDR2 YYDKDF (reference sequence). CDR3 bases: TGTGCCACCAGCAGAGATGGGGGACTAATCACAGATACGCAGTATTTT. Translating it yields CATSRDGGLITDTQYF. Using reference TRBV15 and TRBJ2-3 for the parts outside the CDR3, the full variable domain is DAMVIQNPRYQVTQFGKPVTLSCSQTLNHNVMYWYQQKSSQAPKLLFHYYDKDFNNEADTPDNFQSRRPNTSFCFLDIRSPGLGDTAMYLCATSRDGGLITDTQYFGPGTRLTVL.

This clonotype was seen more than once but under ten times. The CDR3: CASRNPRTSNQPQHF. Written as DNA, the CDR3 is TGTGCCAGCAGAAACCCCCGGACCTCTAATCAGCCCCAGCATTTT. The chain couples TRBV2 to TRBJ1-5; D ambiguous. With 6 bases removed from V and 4 bases from J, the gap between germline ends came to 16 bases. Germline-derived CDR1 and CDR2 are SNHLY and FYNNEI. CDR3 size: 15 residues.

This clonotype occurred a few times. This chain connects TRBV5-1 to TRBJ2-3; D ambiguous. V shed 0 bases and J shed 6 bases, with 8 bases lying between them. The V gene's germline CDR1 is SGHRS and CDR2 YFSETQ. The CDR3 length is 13 residues. CDR3 region: CASSLENRDTQYF. Written as DNA, the CDR3 is TGCGCCAGCAGCTTGGAAAATCGCGATACGCAGTATTTT. Drawing the rest from reference TRBV5-1 and TRBJ2-3, the complete variable domain is KAGVTQTPRYLIKTRGQQVTLSCSPISGHRSVSWYQQTPGQGLQFLFEYFSETQRNKGNFPGRFSGRQFSNSRSEMNVSTLELGDSALYLCASSLENRDTQYFGPGTRLTVL.

This chain connects TRBV2 to TRBJ1-1; 8 bases are shared with TRBD1. The junction had 0 bases not matched to a gene; V was cut back by 6 bases and J by 0 bases. Germline V gives CDR1 SNHLY, CDR2 FYNNEI. CDR3 length: 13 amino acids. CDR3 in amino acids: CASRDRVNTEAFF. In nucleotides, the CDR3 is TGTGCCAGCAGGGACAGGGTGAACACTGAAGCTTTCTTT. Drawing the rest from reference TRBV2 and TRBJ1-1, the complete variable domain is EPEVTQTPSHQVTQMGQEVILRCVPISNHLYFYWYRQILGQKVEFLVSFYNNEISEKSEIFDDQFSVERPDGSNFTLKIRSTKLEDSAMYFCASRDRVNTEAFFGQGTRLTVV.

This clonotype has a handful of counts. This chain links TRBV28 with TRBJ1-2; D is ambiguous. There are 13 residues in the CDR3. CDR1 is MDHEN and CDR2 is SYDVKM in the germline V gene. Trimming cost V 1 base and J 1 base, with 4 bases left between them. CDR3 residues: CASSLFNNYGYTF. CDR3 bases: TGTGCCAGCAGTTTATTCAATAACTATGGCTACACCTTC.

This clonotype has more than one count but fewer than ten. This chain uses TRBV2 with TRBJ2-7; D uncertain. Trimming removed 7 bases at V and 1 base at J, with 14 bases between. CDR3 size: 14 residues. Germline V gives CDR1 SNHLY, CDR2 FYNNEI. CDR3 DNA sequence: TGTGCCAGCACCCCCCCAGGTCAATCCTACGAGCAGTACTTC. Translating gives CASTPPGQSYEQYF.

This clonotype was seen ten or more times. This sequence joins TRBV7-6 and TRBJ1-2, with D possibly matching TRBD1 (5 bases). The germline V gene encodes CDR1 SGHVS and CDR2 FNYEAQ. This CDR3 is built from 13 residues. The germline V and J ends were trimmed by 5 bases and 4 bases, with 11 bases remaining between them. In nucleotides, the CDR3 is TGTGCCAGCAGCCCACCGGGGGGCTATGGCTACACCTTC. Protein sequence: CASSPPGGYGYTF. Drawing the rest from reference TRBV7-6 and TRBJ1-2, the complete variable domain is GAGVSQSPRYKVTKRGQDVALRCDPISGHVSLYWYRQALGQGPEFLTYFNYEAQQDKSGLPNDRFSAERPEGSISTLTIQRTEQRDSAMYRCASSPPGGYGYTFGSGTRLTVV.